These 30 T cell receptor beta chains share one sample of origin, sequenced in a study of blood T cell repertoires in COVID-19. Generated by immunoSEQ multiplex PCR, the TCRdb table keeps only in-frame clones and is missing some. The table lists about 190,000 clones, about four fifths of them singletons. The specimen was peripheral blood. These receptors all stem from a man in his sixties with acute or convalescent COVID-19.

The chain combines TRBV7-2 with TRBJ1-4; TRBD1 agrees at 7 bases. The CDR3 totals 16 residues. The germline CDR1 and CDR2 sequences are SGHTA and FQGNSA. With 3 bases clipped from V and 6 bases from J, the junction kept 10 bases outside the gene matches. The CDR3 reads CASSFVLGQGDEKLFF. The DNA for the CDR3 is TGTGCCAGCAGCTTTGTGTTGGGGCAGGGGGATGAAAAACTGTTTTTT.

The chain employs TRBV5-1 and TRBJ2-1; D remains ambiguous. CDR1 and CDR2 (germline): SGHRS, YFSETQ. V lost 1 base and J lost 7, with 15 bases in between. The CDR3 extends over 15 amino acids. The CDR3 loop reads CASSLLPHGTNEQFF. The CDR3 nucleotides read TGCGCCAGCAGCTTGCTTCCCCATGGTACAAATGAGCAGTTCTTC.

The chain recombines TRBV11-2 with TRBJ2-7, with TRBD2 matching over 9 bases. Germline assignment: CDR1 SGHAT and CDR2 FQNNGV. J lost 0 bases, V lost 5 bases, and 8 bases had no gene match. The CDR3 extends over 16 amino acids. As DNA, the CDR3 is TGTGCCAGCAGCCCCGGTGTTAGCGGGAGCTCCTACGAGCAGTACTTC. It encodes CASSPGVSGSSYEQYF.

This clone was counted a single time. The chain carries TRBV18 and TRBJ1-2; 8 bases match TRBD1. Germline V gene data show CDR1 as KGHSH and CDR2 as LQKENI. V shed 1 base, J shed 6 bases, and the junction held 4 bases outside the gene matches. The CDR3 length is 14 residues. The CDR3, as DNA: TGTGCCAGCTCACCACTGGAACAGGGGGATGGCTACACCTTC. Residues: CASSPLEQGDGYTF.

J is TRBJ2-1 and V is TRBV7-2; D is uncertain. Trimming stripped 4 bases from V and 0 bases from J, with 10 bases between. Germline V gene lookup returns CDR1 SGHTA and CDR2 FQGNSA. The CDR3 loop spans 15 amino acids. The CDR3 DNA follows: TGTGCCAGCAGCTCGACTGCTAGCTCCTACAATGAGCAGTTCTTC. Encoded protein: CASSSTASSYNEQFF.

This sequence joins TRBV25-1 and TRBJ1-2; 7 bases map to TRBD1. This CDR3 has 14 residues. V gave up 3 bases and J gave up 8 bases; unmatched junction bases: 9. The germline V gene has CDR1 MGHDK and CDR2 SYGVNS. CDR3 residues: CASSEGQGVLGYTF. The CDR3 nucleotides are TGTGCCAGCAGTGAGGGGCAGGGGGTTCTCGGCTACACCTTC.

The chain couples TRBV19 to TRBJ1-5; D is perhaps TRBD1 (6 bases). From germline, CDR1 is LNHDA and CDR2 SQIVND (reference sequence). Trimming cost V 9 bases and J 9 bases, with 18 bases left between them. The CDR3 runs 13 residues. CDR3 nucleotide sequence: TGTGCCAGCGACGAGAGGGGGGGCGGGCCCCAGCATTTT. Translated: CASDERGGGPQHF.

As DNA, the CDR3 is TGTGCCTGGATTCCCGGACAGGGGACCAACTATGGCTACACCTTC. Translated: CAWIPGQGTNYGYTF. V and J are TRBV30 and TRBJ1-2; 9 bases are shared with TRBD1. Germline V CDR1 and CDR2: GTSNPN, SVGIG (reference sequence). This CDR3 comprises 15 residues. With V trimmed by 4 bases and J by 2 bases, 8 bases remained unmatched.

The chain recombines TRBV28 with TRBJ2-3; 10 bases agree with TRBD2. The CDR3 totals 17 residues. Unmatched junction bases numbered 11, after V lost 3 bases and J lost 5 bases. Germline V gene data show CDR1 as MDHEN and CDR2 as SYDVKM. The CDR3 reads CASSLESGRAREDTQYF. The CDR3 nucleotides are TGTGCCAGCAGTTTGGAGAGCGGGAGGGCCCGTGAAGATACGCAGTATTTT.

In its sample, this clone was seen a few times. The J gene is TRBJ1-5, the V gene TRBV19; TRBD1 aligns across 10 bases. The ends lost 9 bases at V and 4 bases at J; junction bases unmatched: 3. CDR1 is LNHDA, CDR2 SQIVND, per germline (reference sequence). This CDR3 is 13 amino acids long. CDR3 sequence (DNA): TGTGCCAGCCAGGACAGGGGGAATCAGCCCCAGCATTTT. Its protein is CASQDRGNQPQHF.

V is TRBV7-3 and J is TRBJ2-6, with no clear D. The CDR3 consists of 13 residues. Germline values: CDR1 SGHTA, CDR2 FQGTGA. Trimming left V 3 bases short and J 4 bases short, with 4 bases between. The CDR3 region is CASSLRGANVLTF. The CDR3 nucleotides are TGTGCCAGCAGCTTGAGGGGGGCCAACGTCCTGACTTTC.

The CDR3 DNA reads as TGTGCCAGCAGGGGGTCGGGGAATGAGCAGTTCTTC. Translating it yields CASRGSGNEQFF. V gene TRBV2 combines with J gene TRBJ2-1, with D possibly being TRBD2 (5 bases). Germline V lookup: CDR1 SNHLY, CDR2 FYNNEI. The CDR3 totals 12 residues. The V end was cut by 6 bases, the J end by 7 bases, with 10 bases between. Based on the CDR3 plus reference TRBV2 and TRBJ2-1, the full variable domain is EPEVTQTPSHQVTQMGQEVILRCVPISNHLYFYWYRQILGQKVEFLVSFYNNEISEKSEIFDDQFSVERPDGSNFTLKIRSTKLEDSAMYFCASRGSGNEQFFGPGTRLTVL.

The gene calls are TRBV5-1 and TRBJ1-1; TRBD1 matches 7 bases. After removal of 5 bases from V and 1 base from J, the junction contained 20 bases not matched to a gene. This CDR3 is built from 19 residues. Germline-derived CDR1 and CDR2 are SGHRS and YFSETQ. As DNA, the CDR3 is TGCGCCAGCAGTCGCGATCGAACATCAGGGGGTATTTCGAACACTGAAGCTTTCTTT. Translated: CASSRDRTSGGISNTEAFF.

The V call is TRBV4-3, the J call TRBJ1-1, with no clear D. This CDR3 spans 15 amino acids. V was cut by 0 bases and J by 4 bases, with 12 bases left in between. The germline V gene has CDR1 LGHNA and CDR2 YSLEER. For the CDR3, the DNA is TGCGCCAGCAGCCAAGATGAAATCAGAGGCACTGAAGCTTTCTTT. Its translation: CASSQDEIRGTEAFF.

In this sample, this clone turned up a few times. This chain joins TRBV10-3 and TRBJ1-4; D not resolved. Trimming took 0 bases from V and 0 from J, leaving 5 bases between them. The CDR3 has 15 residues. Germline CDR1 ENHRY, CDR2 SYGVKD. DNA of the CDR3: TGTGCCATCAGTGAGTCAGCCTCAACTAATGAAAAACTGTTTTTT. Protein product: CAISESASTNEKLFF.

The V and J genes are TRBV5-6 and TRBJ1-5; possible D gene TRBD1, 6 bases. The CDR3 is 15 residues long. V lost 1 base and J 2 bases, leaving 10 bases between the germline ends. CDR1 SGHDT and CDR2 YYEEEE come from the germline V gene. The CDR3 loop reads CASSLLGAGNQPQHF. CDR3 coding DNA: TGTGCCAGCAGCTTGTTGGGGGCAGGCAATCAGCCCCAGCATTTT. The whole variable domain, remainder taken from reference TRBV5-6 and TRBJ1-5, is DAGVTQSPTHLIKTRGQQVTLRCSPKSGHDTVSWYQQALGQGPQFIFQYYEEEERQRGNFPDRFSGHQFPNYSSELNVNALLLGDSALYLCASSLLGAGNQPQHFGDGTRLSIL.

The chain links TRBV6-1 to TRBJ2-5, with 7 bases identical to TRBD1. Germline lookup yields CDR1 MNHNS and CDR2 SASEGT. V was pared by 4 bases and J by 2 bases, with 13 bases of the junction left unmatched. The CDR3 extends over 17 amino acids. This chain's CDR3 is CASSGPLLGQPQETQYF. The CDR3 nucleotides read TGTGCCAGCAGTGGGCCTTTACTGGGACAGCCACAAGAGACCCAGTACTTC.

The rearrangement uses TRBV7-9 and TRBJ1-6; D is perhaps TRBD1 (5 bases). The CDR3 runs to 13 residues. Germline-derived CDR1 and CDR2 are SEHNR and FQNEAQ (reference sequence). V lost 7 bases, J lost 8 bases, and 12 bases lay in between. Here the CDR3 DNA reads TGTGCCAGCACCCCCCAGGGTTATTCACCCCTCCACTTT. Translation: CASTPQGYSPLHF.

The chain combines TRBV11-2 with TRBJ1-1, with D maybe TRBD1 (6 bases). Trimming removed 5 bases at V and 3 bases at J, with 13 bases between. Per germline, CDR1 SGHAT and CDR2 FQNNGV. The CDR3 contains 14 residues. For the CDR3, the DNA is TGTGCCAGCAGCACAAGCTACAGGGACACTGAAGCTTTCTTT. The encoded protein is CASSTSYRDTEAFF.

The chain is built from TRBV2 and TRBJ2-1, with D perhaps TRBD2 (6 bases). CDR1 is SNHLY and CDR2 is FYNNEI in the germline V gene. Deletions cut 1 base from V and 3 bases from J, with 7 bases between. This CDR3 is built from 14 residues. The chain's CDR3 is CASSEGLGYNEQFF. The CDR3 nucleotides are TGTGCCAGCAGTGAAGGACTAGGCTACAATGAGCAGTTCTTC.

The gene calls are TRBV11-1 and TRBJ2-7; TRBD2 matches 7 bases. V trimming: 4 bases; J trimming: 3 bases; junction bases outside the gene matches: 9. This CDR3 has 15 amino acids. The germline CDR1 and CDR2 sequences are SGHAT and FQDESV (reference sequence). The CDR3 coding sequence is TGTGCCAGCAGCTCCACCGGGACTATCAACTACGAGCAGTACTTC. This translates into CASSSTGTINYEQYF.

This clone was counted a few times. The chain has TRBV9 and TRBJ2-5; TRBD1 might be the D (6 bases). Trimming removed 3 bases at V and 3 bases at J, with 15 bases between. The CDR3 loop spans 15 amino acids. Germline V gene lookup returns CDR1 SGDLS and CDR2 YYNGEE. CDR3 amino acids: CASSAPSNREETQYF. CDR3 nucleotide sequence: TGTGCCAGCAGCGCCCCAAGTAACAGGGAAGAGACCCAGTACTTC. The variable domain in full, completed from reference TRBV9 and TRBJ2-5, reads DSGVTQTPKHLITATGQRVTLRCSPRSGDLSVYWYQQSLDQGLQFLIQYYNGEERAKGNILERFSAQQFPDLHSELNLSSLELGDSALYFCASSAPSNREETQYFGPGTRLLVL.

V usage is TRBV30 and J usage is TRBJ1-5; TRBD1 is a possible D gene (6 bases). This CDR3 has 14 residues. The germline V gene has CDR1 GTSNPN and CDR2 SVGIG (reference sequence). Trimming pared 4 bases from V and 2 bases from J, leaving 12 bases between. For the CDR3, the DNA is TGTGCCTGGATGAGGGGGTCGGGCAATCAGCCCCAGCATTTT. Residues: CAWMRGSGNQPQHF.

The CDR3 coding sequence is TGTGCCAGCAGCTTGGGTCGCGGGGGGGCGCTAAATACGCAGTATTTT. This translates into CASSLGRGGALNTQYF. V and J are TRBV7-2 and TRBJ2-3; 9 bases match TRBD2. The ends lost 3 bases at V and 7 bases at J; junction bases unmatched: 11. Germline V gene data show CDR1 as SGHTA and CDR2 as FQGNSA. This CDR3 contains 16 residues.

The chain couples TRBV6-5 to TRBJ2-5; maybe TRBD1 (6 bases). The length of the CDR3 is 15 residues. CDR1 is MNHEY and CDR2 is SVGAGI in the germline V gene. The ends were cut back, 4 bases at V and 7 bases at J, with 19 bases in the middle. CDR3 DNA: TGTGCCAGCAGTTCTTACAGGGCCGTCGGAGGGACCCAGTACTTC. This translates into CASSSYRAVGGTQYF.

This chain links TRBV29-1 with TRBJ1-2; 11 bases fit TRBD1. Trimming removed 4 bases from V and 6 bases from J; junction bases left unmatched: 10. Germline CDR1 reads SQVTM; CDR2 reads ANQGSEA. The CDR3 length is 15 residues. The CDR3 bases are TGCAGCGTTGGGGGATTCCCGGGACAGGGGGATGGCTACACCTTC. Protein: CSVGGFPGQGDGYTF.

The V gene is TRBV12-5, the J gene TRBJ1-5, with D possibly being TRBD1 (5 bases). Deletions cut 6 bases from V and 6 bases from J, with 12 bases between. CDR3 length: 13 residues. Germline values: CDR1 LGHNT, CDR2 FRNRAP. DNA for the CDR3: TGTGCTAGTGGAAACCAGGGTTTTCAGCCCCAGCATTTT. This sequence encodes CASGNQGFQPQHF.

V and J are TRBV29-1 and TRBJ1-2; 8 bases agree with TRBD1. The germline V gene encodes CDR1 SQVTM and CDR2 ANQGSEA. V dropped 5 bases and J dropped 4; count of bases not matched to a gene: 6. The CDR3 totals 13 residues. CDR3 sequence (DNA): TGCAGCGTTCCAGACAGGGGAGGCTATGGCTACACCTTC. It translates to CSVPDRGGYGYTF.

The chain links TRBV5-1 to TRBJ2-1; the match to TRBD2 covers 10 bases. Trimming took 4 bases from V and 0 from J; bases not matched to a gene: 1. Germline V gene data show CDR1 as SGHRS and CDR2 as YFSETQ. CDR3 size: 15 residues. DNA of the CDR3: TGCGCCAGCAGCGCTAGCGGGGGCTCCTACAATGAGCAGTTCTTC. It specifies CASSASGGSYNEQFF.

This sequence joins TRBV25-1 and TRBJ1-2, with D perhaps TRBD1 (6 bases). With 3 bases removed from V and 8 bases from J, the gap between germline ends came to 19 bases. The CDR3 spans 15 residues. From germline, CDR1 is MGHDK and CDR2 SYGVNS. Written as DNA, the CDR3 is TGTGCCAGCAGTGAGTCGGATGGACAGATCAAGGGCTACACCTTC. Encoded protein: CASSESDGQIKGYTF.